A single sample is the source of the 3 T cell receptor beta chains below, sequenced in a study of CD8 T cells in ankylosing spondylitis. TCRdb ran MiXCR on the 5' RACE reads and lists one entry per CDR3 protein. This sample has 350,000 or so distinct CDR3 sequences, with 14% to 15% found just once. The sample was blood, either unsorted or a sorted T cell fraction (not recorded which). Source of these receptors: a male donor with ankylosing spondylitis or in good health (not recorded which).

This clonotype came up a few times. V usage is TRBV12-3 or TRBV12-4 and J usage is TRBJ1-5; D remains ambiguous. Trimming removed 2 bases at V and 2 bases at J, with 7 bases between. The length of the CDR3 is 14 residues. The CDR3 coding sequence is TGTGCCAGCAGTTTATCAGAAGGCAATCAGCCCCAGCATTTT. Translating gives CASSLSEGNQPQHF.

Regarding this clonotype: The germline gene is not matched at one end of the junction; a read error may be the cause. The rearrangement links TRBV5-1 to TRBJ2-5; possibly TRBD1 for D (6 bases). The CDR3 runs 15 residues. Germline loops: CDR1 SGHRS, CDR2 YFSETQ. The CDR3 bases are TGCGCCAGCAGTTTGGAACAGGGTATGAGAGAGACCCAGTACTTC. Its protein product is CASSLEQGMRETQYF.

The chain joins TRBV12-3 or TRBV12-4 to TRBJ1-1; D perhaps matches TRBD1 (5 bases). CDR3 length equals 15 residues. Trimming cost V 5 bases and J 5 bases, with 18 bases left between them. The CDR3 DNA follows: TGTGCCAGCAGTACCGATTCTGGGACCGGAACTGAAGCTTTCTTT. Residues: CASSTDSGTGTEAFF.